Each of the 13 T cell receptor beta chains below was sequenced from the same sample in a study of shared clonotypes between healthy human individuals. Assay: immunoSEQ multiplex PCR; the TCRdb copy retains only in-frame clones and omits some. This sample carries a few million clones, under 97% of them seen once, and the ten largest clones take 0.1% to 0.15%. Sequenced: naive CD4+ T cells sorted from blood. Subset defined: CD45RA+ positively selected. Source of these receptors: a man between 18 and 29 years old in good health.

This clone was recorded only once. This chain links TRBV2 with TRBJ1-2; possibly TRBD1 for D (5 bases). The CDR3 has 15 amino acids. CDR1 and CDR2 (germline): SNHLY, FYNNEI. Trimming removed 8 bases from V and 0 bases from J, with 16 bases in between. The chain's CDR3 is CASDPDIGTNYGYTF. The CDR3 DNA reads as TGTGCCAGCGACCCGGACATTGGCACTAACTATGGCTACACCTTC.

The chain recombines TRBV9 with TRBJ2-3; TRBD1 or TRBD2 may be the D gene (6 bases each). V gave up 0 bases and J gave up 3 bases, with 11 bases separating them. The CDR3 sequence is 15 residues long. CDR1 SGDLS and CDR2 YYNGEE come from the germline V gene. CDR3 protein: CASSVAEGGTDTQYF. The CDR3, as DNA: TGTGCCAGCAGCGTAGCAGAGGGGGGTACAGATACGCAGTATTTT.

V usage is TRBV6-1 and J usage is TRBJ2-2; D tentatively reads TRBD1 or TRBD2 (5 bases each). Trimming removed 6 bases from V and 7 bases from J, with 18 bases in between. The germline gives CDR1 MNHNS, CDR2 SASEGT. The CDR3 runs to 15 residues. This CDR3 is CASSPEGTGFGELFF. As DNA, the CDR3 is TGTGCCAGCAGCCCCGAGGGGACGGGGTTCGGGGAGCTGTTTTTT.

This chain connects TRBV15 to TRBJ2-7, with D perhaps being TRBD1 or TRBD2 (5 bases each). CDR1 is LNHNV, CDR2 YYDKDF, per germline (reference sequence). The CDR3 runs 14 residues. V gave up 2 bases and J gave up 6 bases, with 14 bases separating them. The CDR3 DNA follows: TGTGCCACCAGCAGACCTCGGGGCAGCGCCGAGCAGTACTTC. Translation: CATSRPRGSAEQYF.

This clone was seen once. The chain uses TRBV11-2 and TRBJ2-5; D is undetermined. The CDR3 is 13 residues long. Trimming shortened V by 0 bases and J by 8 bases, and 10 bases separated the two germline ends. Germline-derived CDR1 and CDR2 are SGHAT and FQNNGV. CDR3 in amino acids: CASSLDWGRTQYF. The CDR3 DNA follows: TGTGCCAGCAGCTTAGATTGGGGTCGAACCCAGTACTTC.

This clone appeared once. The chain joins TRBV30 to TRBJ2-1; the D is unclear. The CDR3 sequence is 13 residues long. Trimming shortened V by 0 bases and J by 4 bases, and 7 bases separated the two germline ends. Germline V gene sequence: CDR1 GTSNPN, CDR2 SVGIG (reference sequence). CDR3: CAWSVNEYNEQFF. CDR3 sequence (DNA): TGTGCCTGGAGTGTAAACGAATACAATGAGCAGTTCTTC.

A word on this clone: The same CDR3 can be traced to other DNA sequences in this sample. The rearrangement joins TRBV5-1 to TRBJ2-2; tentatively, D is TRBD1 or TRBD2 (5 bases each). The CDR3 totals 15 residues. Germline assignment: CDR1 SGHRS and CDR2 YFSETQ. Between the trimmed V and J ends, which lost 4 bases and 2 bases, there was a span of 12 bases. CDR3 amino acids: CASSRGGGNTGELFF. In nucleotides, the CDR3 is TGCGCCAGCAGCCGGGGTGGGGGAAACACCGGGGAGCTGTTTTTT. The whole variable domain, filled in from reference TRBV5-1 and TRBJ2-2, reads KAGVTQTPRYLIKTRGQQVTLSCSPISGHRSVSWYQQTPGQGLQFLFEYFSETQRNKGNFPGRFSGRQFSNSRSEMNVSTLELGDSALYLCASSRGGGNTGELFFGEGSRLTVL.

A remark on this clone: A much larger clone lies one base from this, so it may be a read error. V usage is TRBV7-2 and J usage is TRBJ2-5; D is undetermined. The CDR3 covers 11 residues. Germline values: CDR1 SGHTA, CDR2 FQGNSA. V lost 5 bases and J lost 5, with 6 bases in between. The CDR3 reads CASSIGETQYF. The DNA of the CDR3 is TGTGCCAGCAGCATAGGGGAGACCCAGTACTTC.

For this clone: This sample also contains other DNA sequences that code for the same CDR3. The chain carries TRBV25-1 and TRBJ2-7, with 9 bases matching TRBD1. The V and J ends lost 3 bases and 2 bases, in that order; junction bases with no gene match: 5. CDR1 MGHDK and CDR2 SYGVNS come from the germline V gene. CDR3 size: 15 residues. CDR3 sequence (DNA): TGTGCCAGCAGTGATCCGGGACAGGGAACCTACGAGCAGTACTTC. Its protein product is CASSDPGQGTYEQYF.

The genes are TRBV7-8 and TRBJ2-7; 8 bases agree with TRBD2. This CDR3 contains 15 residues. The V segment lost 2 bases and the J segment 3 bases; nucleotides outside the gene matches: 6. Germline assignment: CDR1 SGHVS and CDR2 FQNEAQ. In DNA form, the CDR3 reads TGTGCCAGCAGCTTAATGGGGACTAGTAACTACGAGCAGTACTTC. As protein: CASSLMGTSNYEQYF.

V usage is TRBV6-6 and J usage is TRBJ2-3; D uncertain. The CDR3 spans 12 residues. V was cut by 5 bases and J by 4 bases, with 7 bases left in between. The germline CDR1 and CDR2 sequences are MNHNY and SVGAGI (reference sequence). CDR3 sequence (DNA): TGTGCCAGCAGTCCTGACCCAGATACGCAGTATTTT. Translating it yields CASSPDPDTQYF.

The chain joins TRBV2 to TRBJ1-1; D remains unclear. Trimming removed 7 bases from V and 2 bases from J, with 14 bases in between. This CDR3 is built from 14 residues. The germline V gene has CDR1 SNHLY and CDR2 FYNNEI. The CDR3 region is CASKIEGLNTEAFF. CDR3 nucleotide sequence: TGTGCCAGCAAAATAGAAGGGCTTAACACTGAAGCTTTCTTT.

This chain uses TRBV5-4 with TRBJ2-5; 9 positions agree with TRBD2. The CDR3 length is 16 residues. Trimming at V came to 1 base and at J to 5 bases, leaving 9 bases not matched to a gene. Germline V lookup: CDR1 SGHNT, CDR2 YYREEE (reference sequence). The CDR3 sequence: CASSLLAGAGIETQYF. CDR3 in DNA: TGTGCCAGCAGCTTGTTAGCGGGGGCGGGTATTGAGACCCAGTACTTC.